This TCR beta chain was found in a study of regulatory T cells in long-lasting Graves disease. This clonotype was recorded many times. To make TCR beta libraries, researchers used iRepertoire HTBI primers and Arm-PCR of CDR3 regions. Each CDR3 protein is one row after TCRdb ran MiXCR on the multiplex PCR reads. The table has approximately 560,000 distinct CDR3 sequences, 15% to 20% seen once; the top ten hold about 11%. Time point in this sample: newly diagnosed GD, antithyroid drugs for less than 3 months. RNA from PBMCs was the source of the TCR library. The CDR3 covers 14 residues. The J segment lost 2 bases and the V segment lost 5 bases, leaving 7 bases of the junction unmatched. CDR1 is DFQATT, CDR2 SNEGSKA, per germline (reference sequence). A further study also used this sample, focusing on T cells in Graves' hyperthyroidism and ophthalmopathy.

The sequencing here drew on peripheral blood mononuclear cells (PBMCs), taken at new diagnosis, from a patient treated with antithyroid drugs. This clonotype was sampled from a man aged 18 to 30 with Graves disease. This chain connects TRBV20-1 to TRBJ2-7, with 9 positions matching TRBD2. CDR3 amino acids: CSAAGGTSPYEQYF. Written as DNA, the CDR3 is TGCAGTGCTGCCGGAGGGACTAGCCCCTACGAGCAGTACTTC.